Following are 17 T cell receptor beta chains from one sample sequenced in a study of T cell changes during pregnancy in multiple sclerosis. The table came from immunoSEQ multiplex PCR; TCRdb's copy has only in-frame clones and leaves some out. The table has 100,000 or so clones, 90% to 95% seen once. This sample comprised peripheral blood, obtained in the second trimester of pregnancy. All receptors derive from a female donor with multiple sclerosis, enrolled in a pregnancy study.

The chain recombines TRBV2 with TRBJ1-2; weak D call: TRBD1 (6 bases). The V gene's germline CDR1 is SNHLY and CDR2 FYNNEI. Trimming cost V 3 bases and J 2 bases, with 13 bases left between them. There are 15 residues in the CDR3. Here the CDR3 reads CASSEWQGPNYGYTF. The CDR3 nucleotides are TGTGCCAGCAGTGAGTGGCAGGGGCCGAACTATGGCTACACCTTC.

The genes are TRBV27 and TRBJ2-7; 9 positions match TRBD2. Germline CDR1 and CDR2: MNHEY and SMNVEV (reference sequence). The ends lost 5 bases at V and 2 bases at J; junction bases unmatched: 4. The CDR3 loop spans 14 amino acids. The CDR3 is CASSRRGGPYEQYF. The CDR3 DNA reads as TGTGCCAGCAGTCGGCGGGGGGGCCCCTACGAGCAGTACTTC.

The chain combines TRBV4-2 with TRBJ2-3; a weak D match, TRBD1 (5 bases). Trimming cost V 4 bases and J 5 bases, with 13 bases left between them. This CDR3 spans 14 amino acids. Per the germline V gene, CDR1 is LGHNA and CDR2 is YNFKEQ. CDR3 amino acids: CASSRKGAEDTQYF. Written as DNA, the CDR3 is TGTGCCAGCAGCCGGAAAGGGGCGGAAGATACGCAGTATTTT.

This chain uses TRBV16 with TRBJ1-2; D perhaps matches TRBD1 (6 bases). This CDR3 contains 15 residues. CDR1 and CDR2 from the germline V gene are KGHSY and FQNENV. V lost 1 base to trimming and J lost 4 bases, with 13 bases between them. The CDR3 is CASSQYGGSGYGYTF. The CDR3 DNA is TGTGCCAGCAGCCAATATGGGGGCAGTGGCTATGGCTACACCTTC.

V and J are TRBV6-6 and TRBJ2-3, with 9 positions matching TRBD2. V dropped 7 bases and J dropped 2; count of bases not matched to a gene: 7. The germline gives CDR1 MNHNY, CDR2 SVGAGI (reference sequence). CDR3 length: 15 residues. The CDR3 sequence: CASIHSGGLTDTQYF. Written as DNA, the CDR3 is TGTGCCAGCATCCATAGCGGGGGACTCACAGATACGCAGTATTTT.

The genes are TRBV5-1 and TRBJ1-4, with 11 bases fitting TRBD1. Germline V gives CDR1 SGHRS, CDR2 YFSETQ. Trimming cost V 0 bases and J 8 bases; bases outside gene matches: 6. This CDR3 comprises 16 residues. The CDR3 DNA follows: TGCGCCAGCAGCTTGGAAGGGGACAGGGGGATCGAAAAACTGTTTTTT. Protein: CASSLEGDRGIEKLFF.

This clone was recorded once. The J gene is TRBJ2-7, the V gene TRBV28; 9 positions agree with TRBD2. The CDR3 consists of 13 residues. After removal of 10 bases from V and 3 bases from J, the junction contained 7 bases not matched to a gene. Germline CDR1 reads MDHEN; CDR2 reads SYDVKM. CDR3 region: CATRVSGSYEQYF. The CDR3 nucleotides read TGTGCCACCCGGGTTAGCGGGAGCTACGAGCAGTACTTC.

This chain uses TRBV19 with TRBJ2-7; 9 bases are a match to TRBD2. Germline CDR1 is LNHDA and CDR2 is SQIVND (reference sequence). V dropped 5 bases and J dropped 2; count of bases not matched to a gene: 10. The CDR3 has 16 amino acids. CDR3 coding DNA: TGTGCCAGTAGTTCGAGACTAGCGGAGATGCCCTACGAGCAGTACTTC. The encoded protein is CASSSRLAEMPYEQYF. Together with reference TRBV19 and TRBJ2-7, the CDR3 gives the full variable domain: DGGITQSPKYLFRKEGQNVTLSCEQNLNHDAMYWYRQDPGQGLRLIYYSQIVNDFQKGDIAEGYSVSREKKESFPLTVTSAQKNPTAFYLCASSSRLAEMPYEQYFGPGTRLTVT.

The chain combines TRBV5-6 with TRBJ1-1; D is possibly TRBD1 (5 bases). There are 14 residues in the CDR3. From germline, CDR1 is SGHDT and CDR2 YYEEEE. The V gene lost 2 bases and the J gene lost 1 base, with 9 bases spanning the gap. In DNA, the CDR3 is TGTGCCAGCAGCTTCGACAGATCGAACACTGAAGCTTTCTTT. It encodes CASSFDRSNTEAFF.

The J gene is TRBJ2-5, the V gene TRBV5-1; no definite D call. V lost 2 bases, J lost 5 bases, and 10 bases lay in between. This CDR3 spans 13 amino acids. The V gene's germline CDR1 is SGHRS and CDR2 YFSETQ. The chain's CDR3 is CASSLSTDETQYF. DNA of the CDR3: TGCGCCAGCAGCTTAAGCACAGATGAGACCCAGTACTTC.

The CDR3 spells CASSYSNAGGGEQFF. DNA for the CDR3: TGTGCCAGCAGTTACTCGAATGCAGGGGGCGGTGAGCAGTTCTTC. The chain has TRBV6-6 and TRBJ2-1; 8 bases line up with TRBD1. The CDR3 extends over 15 amino acids. After removal of 0 bases from V and 9 bases from J, the junction contained 7 bases not matched to a gene. In germline, CDR1 is MNHNY, CDR2 SVGAGI (reference sequence).

The rearrangement links TRBV5-1 to TRBJ2-2, with 7 bases lining up with TRBD1. Looked up from germline, CDR1 is SGHRS and CDR2 is YFSETQ. The length of the CDR3 is 16 residues. V lost 0 bases to trimming and J lost 4 bases; unmatched junction nucleotides: 6. In DNA form, the CDR3 reads TGCGCCAGCAGCTTGGGACAGGGAGTTTCCACCGGGGAGCTGTTTTTT. It translates to CASSLGQGVSTGELFF. Full variable domain (missing parts from reference TRBV5-1 and TRBJ2-2): KAGVTQTPRYLIKTRGQQVTLSCSPISGHRSVSWYQQTPGQGLQFLFEYFSETQRNKGNFPGRFSGRQFSNSRSEMNVSTLELGDSALYLCASSLGQGVSTGELFFGEGSRLTVL.

The table lists this clone with a few counts. V usage is TRBV9 and J usage is TRBJ2-2; D is undetermined. V lost 1 base and J 0 bases, leaving 7 bases between the germline ends. Germline V gene data show CDR1 as SGDLS and CDR2 as YYNGEE. This CDR3 is 15 amino acids long. The CDR3 nucleotides read TGTGCCAGCAGCGTATTTGACTCGAACACCGGGGAGCTGTTTTTT. Translated: CASSVFDSNTGELFF.

The V and J genes are TRBV19 and TRBJ1-5; 9 nucleotides line up with TRBD1. The CDR3 is made up of 15 amino acids. The J segment lost 5 bases and the V segment lost 8 bases, leaving 10 bases of the junction unmatched. Germline CDR1 and CDR2: LNHDA and SQIVND (reference sequence). CDR3 nucleotide sequence: TGTGCCAGTCGACCCCGGGACAGGGAATATCAGCCCCAGCATTTT. It translates to CASRPRDREYQPQHF.

The V and J genes are TRBV5-5 and TRBJ1-6; 8 nucleotides match TRBD1. V shed 0 bases, J shed 7 bases, and the junction held 6 bases outside the gene matches. The CDR3 has 16 residues. Germline V CDR1 and CDR2: SGHKS, YYEKEE (reference sequence). CDR3 amino acids: CASSLAETGVNSPLHF. In nucleotides, the CDR3 is TGTGCCAGCAGCTTGGCCGAGACAGGGGTCAATTCACCCCTCCACTTT.

The V gene is TRBV7-2, the J gene TRBJ1-5, with 7 nucleotides matching TRBD1. Per germline, CDR1 SGHTA and CDR2 FQGNSA. The CDR3 has 17 amino acids. The junction had 10 bases not matched to a gene; V was cut back by 3 bases and J by 2 bases. CDR3 protein: CASSFQTGLSGNQPQHF. The DNA for the CDR3 is TGTGCCAGCAGCTTCCAGACAGGGTTATCTGGCAATCAGCCCCAGCATTTT.

This rearrangement joins TRBV5-1 to TRBJ2-1, with TRBD1 as a possible D gene (5 bases). CDR3 length: 15 amino acids. V lost 0 bases and J lost 3, with 10 bases in between. Germline loops: CDR1 SGHRS, CDR2 YFSETQ. CDR3 amino acids: CASSLGQSNYNEQFF. The CDR3 bases are TGCGCCAGCAGCTTGGGACAGAGTAACTACAATGAGCAGTTCTTC.